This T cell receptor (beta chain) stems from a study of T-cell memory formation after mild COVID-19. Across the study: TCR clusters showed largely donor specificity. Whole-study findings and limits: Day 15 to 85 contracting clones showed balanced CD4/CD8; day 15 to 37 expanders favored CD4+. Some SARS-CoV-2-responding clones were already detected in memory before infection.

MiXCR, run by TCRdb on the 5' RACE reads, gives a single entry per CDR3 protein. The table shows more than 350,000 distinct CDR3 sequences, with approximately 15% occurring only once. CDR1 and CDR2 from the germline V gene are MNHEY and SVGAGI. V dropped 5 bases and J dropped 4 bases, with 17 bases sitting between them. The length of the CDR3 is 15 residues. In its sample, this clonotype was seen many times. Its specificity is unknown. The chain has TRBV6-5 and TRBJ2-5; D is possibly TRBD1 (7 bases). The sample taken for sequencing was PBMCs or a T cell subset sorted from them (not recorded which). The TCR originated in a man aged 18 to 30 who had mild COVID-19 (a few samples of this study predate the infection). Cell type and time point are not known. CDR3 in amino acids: CASSKGTVGGETQYF. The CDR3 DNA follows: TGTGCCAGCAGTAAGGGGACAGTGGGGGGAGAGACCCAGTACTTC.